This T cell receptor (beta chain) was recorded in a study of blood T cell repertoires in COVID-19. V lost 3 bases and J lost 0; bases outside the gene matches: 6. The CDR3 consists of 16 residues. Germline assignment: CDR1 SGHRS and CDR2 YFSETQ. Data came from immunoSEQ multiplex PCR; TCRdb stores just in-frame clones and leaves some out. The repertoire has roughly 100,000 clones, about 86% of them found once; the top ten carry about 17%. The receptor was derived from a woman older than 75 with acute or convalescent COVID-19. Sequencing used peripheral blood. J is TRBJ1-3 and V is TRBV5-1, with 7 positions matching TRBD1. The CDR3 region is CASSSGTVTSGNTIYF. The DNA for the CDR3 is TGCGCCAGCAGCTCCGGGACAGTAACCTCTGGAAACACCATATATTTT.